This TCR beta chain is drawn from a study of regulatory T cells in long-lasting Graves disease. Time point specified: newly diagnosed GD, antithyroid drugs for less than 3 months. The TCR library was made from RNA extracted from PBMCs. The table lists this clonotype with a few counts. The target antigen is unknown. The authors built TCR beta libraries using iRepertoire HTBI primers and Arm-PCR of CDR3 regions. TCRdb reanalysed the multiplex PCR reads using MiXCR and keeps one entry per CDR3 protein. The sample contains roughly 350,000 distinct CDR3 sequences, 15% to 20% of which appear only once. Study-level points and caveats: Persistent patients had more shared public clonotypes (under 3,000) than new patients (about 870).

Another study also made use of these data, one on T cells in Graves' hyperthyroidism and ophthalmopathy. That source notes: The HTBI primer set drove a first-round RT-PCR of the TCR CDR3. The blood repertoire included most of the expanded thyroid clonotypes above 0.001. Before onset, ophthalmopathy was predicted by the model a median around 6 months earlier.

The clonotype comes from a woman younger than 35 with Graves disease. This material consisted of peripheral blood mononuclear cells (PBMCs), taken at new diagnosis, from a patient treated with antithyroid drugs.

CDR3 amino acids: CASSPGVVSPNSPLHF. The CDR3 region has the DNA TGTGCCAGCAGCCCAGGCGTAGTAAGCCCTAATTCACCCCTCCACTTT. V is TRBV7-9 and J is TRBJ1-6, with D unclear. Germline loops: CDR1 SEHNR, CDR2 FQNEAQ (reference sequence). Trimming stripped 5 bases from V and 6 bases from J, with 17 bases between. The CDR3 is 16 residues long. Drawing the rest from reference TRBV7-9 and TRBJ1-6, the complete variable domain is DTGVSQNPRHKITKRGQNVTFRCDPISEHNRLYWYRQTLGQGPEFLTYFQNEAQLEKSRLLSDRFSAERPKGSFSTLEIQRTEQGDSAMYLCASSPGVVSPNSPLHFGNGTRLTVT.